The 21 T cell receptor beta chains below come from one sample, sequenced in a study of cytomegalovirus exposure and HLA in healthy donors. The study ran its PCR with 60 Vbeta and 13 Jbeta primers. Using immunoSEQ multiplex PCR, the repertoire was profiled, and TCRdb retains in-frame clones only, with some absent. The sample lists some 90,000 clones, roughly 70% occurring once. Sequenced material: PBMCs. The receptors stem from a man in his fifties or sixties in good health and CMV-seronegative.

This clone appeared a few times. The J gene is TRBJ1-1, the V gene TRBV5-1, with D perhaps matching TRBD1 (5 bases). In germline, CDR1 is SGHRS, CDR2 YFSETQ. The CDR3 sequence is 13 residues long. Trimming cost V 4 bases and J 1 base, with 8 bases left between them. CDR3 sequence: CASSGQGNTEAFF. The CDR3 nucleotides are TGCGCCAGCAGCGGGCAGGGGAACACTGAAGCTTTCTTT.

The chain is built from TRBV18 and TRBJ1-1; the D is unclear. The V gene's germline CDR1 is KGHSH and CDR2 LQKENI. V dropped 1 base and J dropped 7 bases, with 13 bases sitting between them. The CDR3 contains 14 residues. The CDR3 loop reads CASSPRSGTDEAFF. CDR3 coding DNA: TGTGCCAGCTCACCACGGTCAGGTACAGATGAAGCTTTCTTT.

In this sample, this clone turned up once. V usage is TRBV7-9 and J usage is TRBJ2-5; D is perhaps TRBD2 (6 bases). V dropped 1 base and J dropped 4 bases, with 13 bases sitting between them. The germline CDR1 and CDR2 sequences are SEHNR and FQNEAQ (reference sequence). CDR3 length: 15 amino acids. The CDR3 loop reads CASSLGSSGGETQYF. CDR3 nucleotides: TGTGCCAGCAGCTTAGGGAGTAGCGGAGGAGAGACCCAGTACTTC. Combining the CDR3 with reference TRBV7-9 and TRBJ2-5 gives the whole variable domain DTGVSQNPRHKITKRGQNVTFRCDPISEHNRLYWYRQTLGQGPEFLTYFQNEAQLEKSRLLSDRFSAERPKGSFSTLEIQRTEQGDSAMYLCASSLGSSGGETQYFGPGTRLLVL.

V usage is TRBV28 and J usage is TRBJ1-1; D call uncertain. The V end lost 9 bases, the J end lost 3 bases, and 5 bases lay between the germline ends. This CDR3 has 10 amino acids. Germline loops: CDR1 MDHEN, CDR2 SYDVKM. The CDR3 spells CASEDTEAFF. CDR3 bases: TGTGCCAGTGAGGACACTGAAGCTTTCTTT.

The chain carries TRBV5-6 and TRBJ2-5; weak D call: TRBD1 (6 bases). The V and J ends lost 0 bases and 6 bases respectively, with 9 bases between them. CDR3 length: 13 residues. Germline CDR1 SGHDT, CDR2 YYEEEE. CDR3 loop: CASSLGTAQTQYF. The CDR3, as DNA: TGTGCCAGCAGCTTGGGGACAGCACAGACCCAGTACTTC. Looking up the rest from reference TRBV5-6 and TRBJ2-5 gives the full variable domain: DAGVTQSPTHLIKTRGQQVTLRCSPKSGHDTVSWYQQALGQGPQFIFQYYEEEERQRGNFPDRFSGHQFPNYSSELNVNALLLGDSALYLCASSLGTAQTQYFGPGTRLLVL.

The genes are TRBV6-5 and TRBJ2-7; 7 positions match TRBD2. CDR1 is MNHEY, CDR2 SVGAGI, per germline. The CDR3 length is 13 residues. V gave up 11 bases and J gave up 3 bases; unmatched junction bases: 10. The CDR3 sequence: CASRGGDGYEQYF. The CDR3 DNA follows: TGTGCCTCCCGGGGAGGGGATGGCTACGAGCAGTACTTC.

The J gene is TRBJ2-5, the V gene TRBV7-2; no clear D. The V and J ends lost 3 bases and 2 bases respectively, with 10 bases between them. The CDR3 has 14 amino acids. Germline CDR1 and CDR2: SGHTA and FQGNSA. CDR3 nucleotide sequence: TGTGCCAGCAGCTTCAGACTGGCACAAGAGACCCAGTACTTC. Translation gives CASSFRLAQETQYF.

The chain couples TRBV4-2 to TRBJ1-2, with 7 positions matching TRBD1. After removal of 0 bases from V and 1 base from J, the junction contained 11 bases not matched to a gene. From germline, CDR1 is LGHNA and CDR2 YNFKEQ. The CDR3 is 18 residues long. The CDR3 sequence: CASSQEIPGTAINYGYTF. The CDR3 DNA follows: TGTGCCAGCAGCCAAGAAATACCCGGGACAGCGATTAACTATGGCTACACCTTC.

CDR3 amino acids: CASSVPAGPGELFF. CDR3 bases: TGTGCCAGCAGCGTACCCGCTGGGCCCGGGGAGCTGTTTTTT. The gene calls are TRBV9 and TRBJ2-2, with D unclear. V was trimmed by 1 base and J by 6 bases, leaving 10 bases between them. The CDR3 consists of 14 residues. Germline CDR1 reads SGDLS; CDR2 reads YYNGEE.

This clone was detected a few times. This sequence joins TRBV6-5 and TRBJ1-1; 11 nucleotides match TRBD1. The CDR3 totals 16 residues. Per germline, CDR1 MNHEY and CDR2 SVGAGI. Trimming at V came to 0 bases and at J to 4 bases, leaving 4 bases not matched to a gene. The CDR3 DNA is TGTGCCAGCAGTTACTCGAGGACAGGGGGCATCACTGAAGCTTTCTTT. This encodes CASSYSRTGGITEAFF.

The V call is TRBV4-2, the J call TRBJ2-7; 9 nucleotides match TRBD2. The CDR3 runs to 14 residues. Looked up from germline, CDR1 is LGHNA and CDR2 is YNFKEQ. With V trimmed by 1 base and J by 2 bases, 0 bases remained unmatched. The CDR3 DNA follows: TGTGCCAGCAGCCAAGGGACTAGCGCCTACGAGCAGTACTTC. This sequence encodes CASSQGTSAYEQYF.

V and J are TRBV5-1 and TRBJ2-5; 8 positions match TRBD2. This CDR3 region has 16 residues. CDR1 and CDR2 (germline): SGHRS, YFSETQ. J was trimmed by 4 bases and V by 1 base; bases with no gene match: 9. DNA for the CDR3: TGCGCCAGCAGCTTGTCCGGGGGGGTAAGAGGAGAGACCCAGTACTTC. The encoded protein is CASSLSGGVRGETQYF.

The chain joins TRBV16 to TRBJ2-7; a possible D gene is TRBD2 (6 bases). The CDR3 extends over 17 amino acids. Trimming took off 0 bases at V and 0 bases at J, with 15 bases between the two ends. Germline V CDR1 and CDR2: KGHSY, FQNENV. The CDR3 DNA follows: TGTGCCAGCAGCCAATCGGGGGGTCAGGTCATCTCCTACGAGCAGTACTTC. It codes for CASSQSGGQVISYEQYF.

This chain uses TRBV18 with TRBJ1-2; the D gene is possibly TRBD1 (5 bases). The CDR3 spans 16 residues. V was cut by 0 bases and J by 4 bases, with 15 bases left in between. CDR1 and CDR2 from the germline V gene are KGHSH and LQKENI. Written as DNA, the CDR3 is TGTGCCAGCTCACCACCCAGGACCCCGGGGGTCTATGGCTACACCTTC. The encoded protein is CASSPPRTPGVYGYTF.

J is TRBJ2-5 and V is TRBV7-2; weak D call: TRBD1 (6 bases). The CDR3 runs 14 residues. The germline V gene encodes CDR1 SGHTA and CDR2 FQGNSA. The germline V and J ends were trimmed by 2 bases and 0 bases, with 7 bases remaining between them. As DNA, the CDR3 is TGTGCCAGCAGCTTACAGGGGTACCAAGAGACCCAGTACTTC. Amino acid sequence: CASSLQGYQETQYF.

J is TRBJ1-4 and V is TRBV11-2; D is possibly TRBD1 (6 bases). The CDR3 has 14 amino acids. Germline values: CDR1 SGHAT, CDR2 FQNNGV. V lost 3 bases to trimming and J lost 8 bases, with 13 bases between them. The DNA for the CDR3 is TGTGCCAGCAGCTTGGGGGCGGTTAGGGAAAAACTGTTTTTT. It translates to CASSLGAVREKLFF. Drawing the rest from reference TRBV11-2 and TRBJ1-4, the complete variable domain is EAGVAQSPRYKIIEKRQSVAFWCNPISGHATLYWYQQILGQGPKLLIQFQNNGVVDDSQLPKDRFSAERLKGVDSTLKIQPAKLEDSAVYLCASSLGAVREKLFFGSGTQLSVL.

The CDR3 DNA reads as TGTGCCAGCAGCTTGGAGCGGGGGGGCTCCTCACCAGATACGCAGTATTTT. Protein: CASSLERGGSSPDTQYF. The chain employs TRBV5-6 and TRBJ2-3; 10 bases are a match to TRBD2. With 0 bases clipped from V and 4 bases from J, the junction kept 8 bases outside the gene matches. The CDR3 loop spans 17 amino acids. The germline V gene encodes CDR1 SGHDT and CDR2 YYEEEE. The whole variable domain, remainder taken from reference TRBV5-6 and TRBJ2-3, is DAGVTQSPTHLIKTRGQQVTLRCSPKSGHDTVSWYQQALGQGPQFIFQYYEEEERQRGNFPDRFSGHQFPNYSSELNVNALLLGDSALYLCASSLERGGSSPDTQYFGPGTRLTVL.

The gene calls are TRBV28 and TRBJ1-2, with TRBD1 as a possible D gene (6 bases). The CDR3 has 15 amino acids. Germline lookup yields CDR1 MDHEN and CDR2 SYDVKM. V shed 6 bases and J shed 5 bases, with 19 bases lying between them. This chain's CDR3 is CASSRQAGAIYGYTF. CDR3 DNA: TGTGCCAGCAGCCGGCAGGCGGGGGCCATTTATGGCTACACCTTC.

This chain links TRBV11-2 with TRBJ2-2, with D tentatively TRBD1 (6 bases). Trimming pared 5 bases from V and 0 bases from J, leaving 13 bases between. The CDR3 has 16 amino acids. Germline assignment: CDR1 SGHAT and CDR2 FQNNGV. CDR3 DNA: TGTGCCAGCAGCCTCATGGGACAAACGAACACCGGGGAGCTGTTTTTT. The encoded protein is CASSLMGQTNTGELFF.

V gene TRBV9 combines with J gene TRBJ2-1; TRBD2 aligns across 9 bases. The CDR3 is made up of 16 amino acids. Germline V gene sequence: CDR1 SGDLS, CDR2 YYNGEE. With V trimmed by 2 bases and J by 6 bases, 9 bases remained unmatched. Here the CDR3 reads CASSVDLGLAFNEQFF. In DNA form, the CDR3 reads TGTGCCAGCAGCGTCGACCTGGGACTAGCATTCAATGAGCAGTTCTTC.

This clone was found once. J is TRBJ1-5 and V is TRBV19; D is uncertain. This CDR3 comprises 13 residues. Germline CDR1 and CDR2: LNHDA and SQIVND (reference sequence). Trimming took 9 bases from V and 5 from J, leaving 14 bases between them. DNA of the CDR3: TGTGCCAGCACATCACTAGGTTATCAGCCCCAGCATTTT. Protein sequence: CASTSLGYQPQHF.